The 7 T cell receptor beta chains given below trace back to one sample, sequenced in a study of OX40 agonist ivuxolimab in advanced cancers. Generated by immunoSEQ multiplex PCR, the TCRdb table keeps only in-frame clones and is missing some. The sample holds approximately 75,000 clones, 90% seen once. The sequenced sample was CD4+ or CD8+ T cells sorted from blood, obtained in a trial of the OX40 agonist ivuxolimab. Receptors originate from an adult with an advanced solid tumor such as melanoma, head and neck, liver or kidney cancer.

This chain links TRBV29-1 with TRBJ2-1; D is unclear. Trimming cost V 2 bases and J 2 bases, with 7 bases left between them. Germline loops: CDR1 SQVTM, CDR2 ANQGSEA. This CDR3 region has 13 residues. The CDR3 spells CSVESPTYNEQFF. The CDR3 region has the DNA TGCAGCGTTGAATCACCCACCTACAATGAGCAGTTCTTC.

As DNA, the CDR3 is TGTGCCAGCAGCGACCGGGACCCCACGGACTATTCACCCCTCCACTTT. Amino acid sequence: CASSDRDPTDYSPLHF. The chain joins TRBV2 to TRBJ1-6; TRBD1 is a possible D gene (5 bases). This CDR3 has 16 amino acids. The V end lost 6 bases, the J end lost 8 bases, and 20 bases lay between the germline ends. The germline V gene encodes CDR1 SNHLY and CDR2 FYNNEI. Variable domain in full (rest from reference TRBV2 and TRBJ1-6): EPEVTQTPSHQVTQMGQEVILRCVPISNHLYFYWYRQILGQKVEFLVSFYNNEISEKSEIFDDQFSVERPDGSNFTLKIRSTKLEDSAMYFCASSDRDPTDYSPLHFGNGTRLTVT.

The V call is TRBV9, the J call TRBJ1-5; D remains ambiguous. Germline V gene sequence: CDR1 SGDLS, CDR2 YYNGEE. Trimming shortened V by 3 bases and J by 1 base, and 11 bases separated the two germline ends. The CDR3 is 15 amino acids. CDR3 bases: TGTGCCAGCAGCGCTGGAGGGTCGAGCAATCAGCCCCAGCATTTT. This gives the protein CASSAGGSSNQPQHF.

CDR3 DNA sequence: TGCGCCAGCACGAGGGATCCTGGCTCCTACAATGAGCAGTTCTTC. It translates to CASTRDPGSYNEQFF. The V and J genes are TRBV5-1 and TRBJ2-1, with D perhaps TRBD2 (5 bases). V was clipped by 6 bases and J by 0 bases, with 13 bases between them. CDR1 SGHRS and CDR2 YFSETQ come from the germline V gene. There are 15 residues in the CDR3.

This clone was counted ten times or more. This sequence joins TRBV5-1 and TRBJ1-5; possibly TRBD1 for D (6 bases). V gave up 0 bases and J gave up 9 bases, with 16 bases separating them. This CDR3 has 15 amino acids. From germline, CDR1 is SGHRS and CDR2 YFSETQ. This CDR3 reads CASSLEGHDKGPQHF. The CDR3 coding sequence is TGCGCCAGCAGCTTGGAGGGACACGACAAGGGGCCCCAGCATTTT.

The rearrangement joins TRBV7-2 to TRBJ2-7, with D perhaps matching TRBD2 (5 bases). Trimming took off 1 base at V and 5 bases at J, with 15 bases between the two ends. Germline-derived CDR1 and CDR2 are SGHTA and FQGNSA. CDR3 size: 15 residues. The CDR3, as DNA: TGTGCCAGCAGCTTAGTAGATGGGAGTAGTCACGAGCAGTACTTC. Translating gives CASSLVDGSSHEQYF.

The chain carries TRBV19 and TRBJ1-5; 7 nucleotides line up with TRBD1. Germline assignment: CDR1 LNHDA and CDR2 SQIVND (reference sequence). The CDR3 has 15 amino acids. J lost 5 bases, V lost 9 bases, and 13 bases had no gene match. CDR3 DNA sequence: TGTGCCAGCTGGGCAGGGGGTGCATCTTATCAGCCCCAGCATTTT. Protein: CASWAGGASYQPQHF.